This TCR beta chain was identified in a study of spatial heterogeneity in lung cancer. V lost 6 bases and J lost 7; bases outside the gene matches: 8. This CDR3 has 16 residues. Germline V lookup: CDR1 PRHDT, CDR2 FYEKMQ (reference sequence). As for time point: blood at routine non-recurrence follow-up after resection. Study-level points and caveats: Ubiquitous expanded tumor TCRs were seen in blood more at resection than at follow-up.

As for this clonotype: The antigen remains unidentified.

TCRdb redid the calling of the 5' RACE reads with MiXCR, one entry per CDR3 protein. The repertoire holds fewer than 150,000 distinct CDR3 sequences, with more than 10% as singletons. The clonotype originates from a female donor with early-stage non-small cell lung cancer. The sample consisted of PBMCs, taken at follow-up. The V call is TRBV13, the J call TRBJ2-1; 14 bases fit TRBD2. The CDR3 region is CASRSPGLAGANEQFF. In nucleotides, the CDR3 is TGTGCCAGCAGATCTCCGGGACTAGCGGGAGCTAATGAGCAGTTCTTC.